This T cell receptor beta chain was obtained from a study of shared clonotypes between healthy human individuals (TCRdb year 2020). Broadly, across the study: Three men and a couple of women, aged 18 to 49 years, made up the cohort. For each donor, CD4 naive and CD4 memory were each given three plates, CD8 naive was given two plates, and CD8 memory was given one plate. To estimate repertoire size and how much clonotypes are shared between individuals, the study performed deep sequencing of blood TCR repertoires from a handful of healthy adults. To increase sequencing depth and limit assay-specific biases, TCR repertoire library preparation and sequencing were carried out by different laboratories using diverse techniques. Between about 0.8 and 8.9 billion PBMCs per donor were obtained by leukapheresis.

Details on this clone: Its cognate antigen has yet to be identified. It has no much larger one-base neighbor in the sample; base qualities were not kept.

Using the deep immunoSEQ assay, TCR CDR3 regions were amplified from genomic DNA by multiplex PCR. For each cell subset, the extracted genomic DNA was distributed evenly across all wells of several immunoSEQ 96-well plates, and each plate served as one replicate. For sorted subsets, each replicate PCR was loaded with approximately 190 ng genomic DNA, equivalent to about 30,000 T cell genomes. The purified libraries were quantified using a Qubit 3.0 fluorometer, sized with a Bioanalyzer 2100, and then quantified again using the KAPA Library Quantification kit. Each immunoSEQ 96-well plate was sequenced on its own single-read 150-cycle Illumina NextSeq 550 flow cell. The source study handled its data this way. The immunoSEQ output contained only junctional sequences without quality scores, so filtering could not match that applied to full-length reads. To assign V/J genes and CDR3, sequences were annotated using PyIR, a Python wrapper for IgBLAST v1.9, with IMGT germline references. Reads were filtered out if the reads had weak V/J assignments (E-value above 1e-6), no CDR3, stop codons, out-of-frame junctions, or ambiguous translated residues. V3J clonotypes were defined as sequences sharing the same inferred V gene, J gene, and CDR3 amino acid sequence. Percentage overlap between repertoires was calculated by dividing the number of shared unique clonotypes by the size of the smaller repertoire. Repertoire richness was assessed with RTK rarefaction, the Chao1 estimator, and Recon v2.1 estimates of unobserved clonotypes. Generation probabilities for all TCRbeta clonotypes obtained by the gDNA method from a few donors were computed using OLGA. Drawn from immuneACCESS, this table holds only the in-frame rearrangements with V and J called that TCRdb kept. Clones are partly lost; checked studies trace under half to an unresolved V gene and leave the rest unexplained. V, J and clone size reflect that table, while D and trimming were determined from the DNA. In all, the sample holds approximately 710,000 clones, and about 90% of those were seen once. The ten largest clonotypes hold 34% of the sample.

What the research found in general, with its limitations: Even with the large sequencing depth, rarefaction of the sorted-subset datasets indicated that sequencing was incomplete. Pairwise subsampling indicated that sequencing depth was expected to affect the degree of clonotype sharing among donors. Naive subsets generally had larger estimated clonotype richness than memory subsets did. Compared with non-shared clonotypes, the clonotypes found in all four sorted-subset donors had higher generation probabilities. When a handful of donors were compared, the shared fraction of clonotypes was roughly 5% for naive CD4, about 4% for naive CD8, roughly 2.5% for memory CD4, and 0.35% to 0.4% for memory CD8. The genetic and exposure-history diversity represented was limited by the small number of donors. Sampling was limited to blood, and TCR repertoires in tissue likely differ from TCR repertoires in blood.

Healthy HIV-negative adults with no recently reported acute infections or vaccinations were included as donors. Every donor was a Caucasian adult residing in Nashville, Tennessee, USA. CD8 memory samples combined magnetically selected CD45RO+ cells with CCR7-negative CD45RA+ effector memory (TemRA) cells. Blood was obtained by leukapheresis, after which PBMCs were separated by Ficoll-Histopaque density gradient centrifugation and cryopreserved in liquid nitrogen vapor phase. Analytical flow cytometry was used to check the purity and quantity of every magnetically sorted T cell population. Each sorted fraction had its genomic DNA isolated and then quantified by UV absorbance on a Nanodrop 2000c. The origin of this receptor is a man aged 18 to 29 in good health. Some clones in this sample may be carry-over from other donors' samples. The specimen sequenced was memory CD8+ T cells from PBMCs. According to the study, the label for this sample's cell subset or site signals: CD45RO+ cells pooled with CCR7-negative TemRA cells.

The DNA is as follows: TGTGCCAGTAGTTTAAGGGGTCCGGGAATCTTGAACACTGAAGCTTTCTTT. The encoded protein is CASSLRGPGILNTEAFF. This sequence uses TRBV19 and TRBJ1-1; D gene: possibly TRBD1, on 5 matching bases. The junction shows trimming of 5 bases on V and 0 bases on J, plus 19 bases between the germline ends. CDR1 is given as LNHDA and CDR2 as SQIVND, both from the germline V gene (reference sequence). Including cysteine and phenylalanine, the CDR3 has 17 amino acids. CDR3 DNA only is kept here, 51 bases in frame from base 1.